Shown below are 27 T cell receptor beta chains from a single sample sequenced in a study of T cell responses to AZD1222 COVID-19 vaccine. The repertoire was sequenced with immunoSEQ multiplex PCR; TCRdb's copy has only in-frame clones and lacks some. The sample has some 120,000 clones; about 89% are singletons. Source: peripheral blood, taken on day 0 of AZD1222 vaccination. Receptors originate from an adult in good health.

The chain employs TRBV18 and TRBJ1-5; possibly TRBD1 for D (6 bases). Germline V gives CDR1 KGHSH, CDR2 LQKENI. This CDR3 spans 13 amino acids. V was trimmed by 6 bases and J by 5 bases, leaving 11 bases between them. The CDR3: CASSERQDQPQHF. In DNA, the CDR3 is TGTGCCAGCTCGGAAAGACAGGATCAGCCCCAGCATTTT. Full variable domain (outside the CDR3, taken from reference TRBV18 and TRBJ1-5): NAGVMQNPRHLVRRRGQEARLRCSPMKGHSHVYWYRQLPEEGLKFMVYLQKENIIDESGMPKERFSAEFPKEGPSILRIQQVVRGDSAAYFCASSERQDQPQHFGDGTRLSIL.

The genes are TRBV7-9 and TRBJ1-1; D uncertain. Trimming took 1 base from V and 0 from J, leaving 6 bases between them. The CDR3 runs 14 residues. The germline CDR1 and CDR2 sequences are SEHNR and FQNEAQ (reference sequence). CDR3 loop: CASSLDGVNTEAFF. The DNA for the CDR3 is TGTGCCAGCAGCTTAGACGGAGTGAACACTGAAGCTTTCTTT. The full variable domain, in which reference TRBV7-9 and TRBJ1-1 provide the parts outside the CDR3, is DTGVSQNPRHKITKRGQNVTFRCDPISEHNRLYWYRQTLGQGPEFLTYFQNEAQLEKSRLLSDRFSAERPKGSFSTLEIQRTEQGDSAMYLCASSLDGVNTEAFFGQGTRLTVV.

The chain couples TRBV27 to TRBJ2-7; D uncertain. The V gene lost 0 bases and the J gene lost 0 bases, with 12 bases spanning the gap. The CDR3 consists of 16 residues. Germline assignment: CDR1 MNHEY and CDR2 SMNVEV (reference sequence). CDR3 sequence (DNA): TGTGCCAGCAGTTTATCGGCCAGGATGATCTCCTACGAGCAGTACTTC. Protein: CASSLSARMISYEQYF.

V is TRBV18 and J is TRBJ1-1, with 8 bases aligning to TRBD1. This CDR3 comprises 14 residues. CDR1 is KGHSH, CDR2 LQKENI, per germline. The trim removed 6 bases at V and 4 bases at J, leaving 7 bases unmatched. The CDR3 sequence: CASSPPQGATEAFF. The CDR3 region has the DNA TGTGCCAGCTCCCCCCCTCAGGGGGCCACTGAAGCTTTCTTT. Full variable domain (missing parts from reference TRBV18 and TRBJ1-1): NAGVMQNPRHLVRRRGQEARLRCSPMKGHSHVYWYRQLPEEGLKFMVYLQKENIIDESGMPKERFSAEFPKEGPSILRIQQVVRGDSAAYFCASSPPQGATEAFFGQGTRLTVV.

This chain joins TRBV10-3 and TRBJ2-3; TRBD2 agrees at 8 bases. The junction had 7 bases not matched to a gene; V was cut back by 5 bases and J by 3 bases. CDR3 length: 15 amino acids. Looked up from germline, CDR1 is ENHRY and CDR2 is SYGVKD. CDR3 loop: CAISQSGSLTDTQYF. The CDR3 nucleotides read TGTGCCATCAGTCAGAGCGGGAGTCTTACAGATACGCAGTATTTT.

The chain employs TRBV7-2 and TRBJ2-1, with D unresolved. The CDR3 covers 15 residues. The germline gives CDR1 SGHTA, CDR2 FQGNSA. Trimming removed 1 base at V and 0 bases at J, with 7 bases between. CDR3 protein: CASSLERSSYNEQFF. The CDR3, as DNA: TGTGCCAGCAGCTTAGAAAGGAGCTCCTACAATGAGCAGTTCTTC.

This clone was observed a single time. The gene calls are TRBV6-2 or TRBV6-3 and TRBJ1-1, with 8 bases fitting TRBD1. The CDR3 contains 16 residues. V was clipped by 2 bases and J by 1 base; unmatched bases: 6. Germline CDR1 MNHEY, CDR2 SVGEGT. As DNA, the CDR3 is TGTGCCAGCAGTTACGACCCTGGGACAGGGAACACTGAAGCTTTCTTT. It is translated as CASSYDPGTGNTEAFF.

The rearrangement uses TRBV5-1 and TRBJ1-1; 7 nucleotides agree with TRBD1. With V trimmed by 4 bases and J by 2 bases, 2 bases remained unmatched. The CDR3 sequence is 13 residues long. Per germline, CDR1 SGHRS and CDR2 YFSETQ. This chain's CDR3 is CASSDRANTEAFF. CDR3 bases: TGCGCCAGCAGCGACAGGGCTAACACTGAAGCTTTCTTT.

The J gene is TRBJ2-7, the V gene TRBV7-2; D remains ambiguous. Germline V lookup: CDR1 SGHTA, CDR2 FQGNSA. Between the trimmed V and J ends, which lost 1 base and 0 bases, there was a span of 10 bases. This CDR3 comprises 15 residues. CDR3 amino acids: CASSLVGTVSYEQYF. CDR3 DNA sequence: TGTGCCAGCAGCTTAGTCGGCACCGTCTCCTACGAGCAGTACTTC.

The rearrangement uses TRBV7-2 and TRBJ1-6, with D hard to call. The CDR3 loop spans 15 amino acids. The germline CDR1 and CDR2 sequences are SGHTA and FQGNSA. V was trimmed by 5 bases and J by 0 bases, leaving 8 bases between them. CDR3 sequence reads: CASSPQSSYNSPLHF. The DNA for the CDR3 is TGTGCCAGCAGCCCTCAGAGCTCCTATAATTCACCCCTCCACTTT.

The gene calls are TRBV4-1 and TRBJ2-1; no clear D. Germline-derived CDR1 and CDR2 are MGHRA and YSYEKL. V dropped 0 bases and J dropped 7 bases, with 4 bases sitting between them. This CDR3 is 12 amino acids long. The CDR3: CASSQEGNEQFF. Written as DNA, the CDR3 is TGCGCCAGCAGCCAAGAGGGTAATGAGCAGTTCTTC.

This chain links TRBV5-4 with TRBJ1-4; 8 bases line up with TRBD1. The CDR3 sequence is 15 residues long. V trimming: 4 bases; J trimming: 8 bases; junction bases outside the gene matches: 10. Germline V gene lookup returns CDR1 SGHNT and CDR2 YYREEE (reference sequence). CDR3 sequence (DNA): TGTGCCAGCAGCCCGCGTGGACAGGGTCAGGAAAAACTGTTTTTT. Protein: CASSPRGQGQEKLFF. Full variable domain (missing parts from reference TRBV5-4 and TRBJ1-4): ETGVTQSPTHLIKTRGQQVTLRCSSQSGHNTVSWYQQALGQGPQFIFQYYREEENGRGNFPPRFSGLQFPNYSSELNVNALELDDSALYLCASSPRGQGQEKLFFGSGTQLSVL.

The V and J genes are TRBV4-2 and TRBJ1-6, with D hard to call. V lost 0 bases and J 10 bases, leaving 10 bases between the germline ends. The length of the CDR3 is 14 residues. Looked up from germline, CDR1 is LGHNA and CDR2 is YNFKEQ. Here the CDR3 reads CASSQDPIKSPLHF. DNA of the CDR3: TGTGCCAGCAGCCAAGATCCAATCAAATCACCCCTCCACTTT.

CDR3 coding DNA: TGCGCCAGCAGCCAAGGCCTAGCGGGGGGCCGCACAGATACGCAGTATTTT. This gives the protein CASSQGLAGGRTDTQYF. The chain combines TRBV4-1 with TRBJ2-3, with 11 bases identical to TRBD2. Germline CDR1 reads MGHRA; CDR2 reads YSYEKL. The V and J ends lost 1 base and 1 base, in that order; junction bases with no gene match: 4. CDR3 length equals 17 residues.

The chain has TRBV6-5 and TRBJ2-7; 9 nucleotides align to TRBD1. Germline V gene data show CDR1 as MNHEY and CDR2 as SVGAGI. The length of the CDR3 is 15 residues. V shed 2 bases, J shed 6 bases, and the junction held 8 bases outside the gene matches. CDR3 protein: CASSYAGTGFSEQYF. In DNA form, the CDR3 reads TGTGCCAGCAGTTACGCCGGGACAGGGTTTTCCGAGCAGTACTTC.

This clone was seen a few times. The chain has TRBV5-1 and TRBJ2-1; 12 bases agree with TRBD1. Looked up from germline, CDR1 is SGHRS and CDR2 is YFSETQ. CDR3 length: 15 amino acids. V lost 4 bases to trimming and J lost 8 bases; unmatched junction nucleotides: 7. The chain's CDR3 is CASSPGQGAHHEQFF. The CDR3 bases are TGCGCCAGCAGCCCGGGACAGGGGGCGCATCATGAGCAGTTCTTC.

V usage is TRBV10-1 and J usage is TRBJ2-2; perhaps TRBD2 as D (7 bases). In germline, CDR1 is WNHNN, CDR2 SYGVQD (reference sequence). The V end was cut by 8 bases, the J end by 7 bases, with 11 bases between. The CDR3 covers 12 residues. CDR3 sequence reads: CASPRGHGELFF. The CDR3 DNA follows: TGCGCCAGCCCGCGGGGGCACGGGGAGCTGTTTTTT.

The chain carries TRBV12-3 or TRBV12-4 and TRBJ1-1, with 8 bases identical to TRBD1. With 5 bases clipped from V and 11 bases from J, the junction kept 7 bases outside the gene matches. There are 12 residues in the CDR3. The CDR3 region is CASSLDRVRAFF. The CDR3 bases are TGTGCCAGCAGTCTGGACAGGGTTCGGGCTTTCTTT.

As for this clone: Since a far larger clone is one base different, this is likely a read error. This chain connects TRBV7-3 to TRBJ2-1; 9 bases agree with TRBD1. Germline trimming cut 5 bases from V and 5 bases from J; bases unmatched to any gene: 1. Looked up from germline, CDR1 is SGHTA and CDR2 is FQGTGA. The CDR3 is 13 amino acids. The CDR3 DNA reads as TGTGCCAGCAGCCGGACAGGGGACAATGAGCAGTTCTTC. It specifies CASSRTGDNEQFF.

This chain uses TRBV21-1 with TRBJ1-5; the D call TRBD1 from the table was never checked on the DNA. TRBV21-1 is reported as a pseudogene. This CDR3 has 17 amino acids. CDR3 nucleotides: TGTGCCAGCAGCAAAGAGCAAGTGCAGGTTAGCAATCAGCCCCAGCATTTT. This codes for CASSKEQVQVSNQPQHF.

The gene calls are TRBV3-1 (or the pseudogene TRBV3-2) and TRBJ1-4, with D maybe TRBD1 (5 bases). This CDR3 has 16 residues. Germline CDR1 reads LGHDT; CDR2 reads YNNKEL (reference sequence). The V and J ends lost 3 bases and 7 bases respectively, with 18 bases between them. The CDR3 nucleotides read TGTGCCAGCAGCCAGCTAGGTCGGGGGGAAGGTGAAAAACTGTTTTTT. It translates to CASSQLGRGEGEKLFF.

J is TRBJ2-1 and V is TRBV5-1, with 9 bases aligning to TRBD2. CDR1 and CDR2 from the germline V gene are SGHRS and YFSETQ. V shed 0 bases, J shed 3 bases, and the junction held 4 bases outside the gene matches. The CDR3 is made up of 16 amino acids. The CDR3 region has the DNA TGCGCCAGCAGCTTGGAACTAGCGGGTTACTACAATGAGCAGTTCTTC. Translation: CASSLELAGYYNEQFF.

This sequence joins TRBV7-2 and TRBJ2-2; TRBD1 or TRBD2 may be the D gene (5 bases each). Germline CDR1 reads SGHTA; CDR2 reads FQGNSA. Trimming took off 5 bases at V and 5 bases at J, with 15 bases between the two ends. CDR3 length equals 15 residues. The CDR3 is CASSPMGVGTGELFF. The DNA for the CDR3 is TGTGCCAGCAGCCCAATGGGGGTCGGAACCGGGGAGCTGTTTTTT.

The genes are TRBV3-1 (or the pseudogene TRBV3-2) and TRBJ1-1; a weak D match, TRBD1 (5 bases). Per the germline V gene, CDR1 is LGHDT and CDR2 is YNNKEL (reference sequence). V lost 4 bases and J lost 4, with 10 bases in between. The CDR3 is 13 residues long. CDR3 sequence reads: CASSLQESTEAFF. The CDR3 nucleotides read TGTGCCAGCAGCCTACAGGAGAGCACTGAAGCTTTCTTT.

The V gene is TRBV18, the J gene TRBJ1-2; D is unclear. Looked up from germline, CDR1 is KGHSH and CDR2 is LQKENI. The V end lost 2 bases, the J end lost 8 bases, and 12 bases lay between the germline ends. This CDR3 is 13 amino acids long. The CDR3 is CASSPTTRRGYTF. In DNA, the CDR3 is TGTGCCAGCTCACCAACCACCCGTCGAGGCTACACCTTC.

This chain connects TRBV5-1 to TRBJ2-1, with D unclear. Trimming stripped 2 bases from V and 4 bases from J, with 7 bases between. This CDR3 comprises 13 residues. Germline V CDR1 and CDR2: SGHRS, YFSETQ. CDR3 in DNA: TGCGCCAGCAGCTTAGGCGTGTACAATGAGCAGTTCTTC. Protein: CASSLGVYNEQFF.

The chain combines TRBV21-1 with TRBJ1-5. TRBV21-1 is reported as a pseudogene. The CDR3 consists of 19 residues. As DNA, the CDR3 is TGTGCCAGCAGCAAAAGGGAGGGACAGTACCCCTATAGCAATCAGCCCCAGCATTTT. Its translation is CASSKREGQYPYSNQPQHF.